These 25 T cell receptor beta chains were all obtained from the same sample, sequenced in a study of shared clonotypes between healthy human individuals. Sequenced by immunoSEQ multiplex PCR; TCRdb stores in-frame clones only, minus some. The sample includes roughly 170,000 clones, approximately 60% seen only once; the top ten take roughly 10%. Input material: memory CD4+ T cells sorted from blood. The subset denotes: CD45RA-negative fraction. These TCRs come from a man aged 25-45 years in good health.

The genes are TRBV5-6 and TRBJ2-1; D assignment may be TRBD1 or TRBD2 (5 bases each). The CDR3 contains 15 residues. The ends were cut back, 4 bases at V and 7 bases at J, with 18 bases in the middle. Germline CDR1 is SGHDT and CDR2 is YYEEEE. The CDR3 protein is CASSPTLGEINEQFF. The CDR3 DNA reads as TGTGCCAGCAGCCCGACTTTGGGGGAGATAAATGAGCAGTTCTTC.

This clone was recorded at least ten times. The chain couples TRBV27 to TRBJ1-5; the D gene is possibly TRBD1 (5 bases). Trimming took 1 base from V and 0 from J, leaving 10 bases between them. The CDR3 runs 16 residues. Germline assignment: CDR1 MNHEY and CDR2 SMNVEV (reference sequence). Here the CDR3 DNA reads TGTGCCAGCAGTTTATTGGGACCGGGTAGCAATCAGCCCCAGCATTTT. Protein sequence: CASSLLGPGSNQPQHF.

This clone was counted a few times. The J gene is TRBJ1-2, the V gene TRBV6-6; D ambiguous. Germline lookup yields CDR1 MNHNY and CDR2 SVGAGI (reference sequence). Trimming pared 8 bases from V and 0 bases from J, leaving 13 bases between. This CDR3 has 14 residues. The CDR3 loop is CASSGRIANYGYTF. The CDR3, as DNA: TGTGCCAGCTCCGGGAGGATAGCTAACTATGGCTACACCTTC.

V usage is TRBV10-3 and J usage is TRBJ2-7; the D gene could be TRBD1 or TRBD2 (5 bases each). The germline V gene has CDR1 ENHRY and CDR2 SYGVKD. V lost 8 bases to trimming and J lost 1 base, with 12 bases between them. This CDR3 spans 13 amino acids. CDR3 in DNA: TGTGCCATCTCACAGGACTTATCCTACGAGCAGTACTTC. Translating it yields CAISQDLSYEQYF.

The gene calls are TRBV7-8 and TRBJ2-1, with 7 bases lining up with TRBD2. Germline loops: CDR1 SGHVS, CDR2 FQNEAQ. J was trimmed by 8 bases and V by 0 bases; bases with no gene match: 10. The CDR3 covers 16 residues. Here the CDR3 reads CASSLARRELSYEQFF. The CDR3 DNA follows: TGTGCCAGCAGCTTAGCGCGGCGGGAGCTTAGCTATGAGCAGTTCTTC.

The chain uses TRBV4-1 and TRBJ2-2; TRBD2 matches at 11 bases. Germline V CDR1 and CDR2: MGHRA, YSYEKL. V was pared by 4 bases and J by 0 bases, with 13 bases of the junction left unmatched. The CDR3 has 20 residues. The CDR3 loop reads CASSPIGLAGGQANTGELFF. The CDR3 DNA sequence: TGCGCCAGCAGCCCGATCGGGCTAGCGGGAGGCCAGGCGAACACCGGGGAGCTGTTTTTT.

The V and J genes are TRBV29-1 and TRBJ2-7; the match to TRBD2 covers 9 bases. CDR3 length: 14 residues. The germline gives CDR1 SQVTM, CDR2 ANQGSEA. V trimming: 0 bases; J trimming: 5 bases; junction bases outside the gene matches: 5. This CDR3 is CSVEDPWTSDEQYF. Here the CDR3 DNA reads TGCAGCGTTGAAGACCCCTGGACTAGCGACGAGCAGTACTTC.

On this clone itself: In the same sample, other DNA sequences code for this CDR3. CDR3 in amino acids: CASSVDGTRQETQYF. CDR3 coding DNA: TGTGCCAGCAGCGTAGATGGTACCCGCCAAGAGACCCAGTACTTC. V is TRBV9 and J is TRBJ2-5, with D hard to call. CDR3 length equals 15 residues. Deletions cut 0 bases from V and 1 base from J, with 10 bases between. CDR1 and CDR2 (germline): SGDLS, YYNGEE.

V usage is TRBV5-5 and J usage is TRBJ2-3; D remains ambiguous. The V end lost 4 bases, the J end lost 2 bases, and 17 bases lay between the germline ends. CDR3 size: 16 residues. In germline, CDR1 is SGHKS, CDR2 YYEKEE (reference sequence). CDR3 coding DNA: TGTGCCAGCAGCCCTCTCATCCGCTTCCCCACAGATACGCAGTATTTT. This codes for CASSPLIRFPTDTQYF.

The genes are TRBV2 and TRBJ2-3; 7 nucleotides line up with TRBD2. The junction had 6 bases not matched to a gene; V was cut back by 5 bases and J by 1 base. The CDR3 contains 15 residues. Germline lookup yields CDR1 SNHLY and CDR2 FYNNEI. The DNA of the CDR3 is TGTGCCAGCAGTCCAAGGGCGGGGGGCACAGATACGCAGTATTTT. It translates to CASSPRAGGTDTQYF.

This clone has only a few counts. The chain couples TRBV7-9 to TRBJ1-1, with D tentatively TRBD1 (5 bases). The CDR3 sequence is 14 residues long. The V and J ends lost 4 bases and 4 bases respectively, with 13 bases between them. CDR1 SEHNR and CDR2 FQNEAQ come from the germline V gene (reference sequence). CDR3 amino acids: CASSSIAGGTEAFF. The CDR3 coding sequence is TGTGCCAGCAGCTCCATTGCCGGGGGCACTGAAGCTTTCTTT.

This clone was seen only once. The chain joins TRBV28 to TRBJ2-4, with D unclear. Trimming cost V 3 bases and J 0 bases, with 12 bases left between them. The CDR3 is made up of 16 amino acids. Germline loops: CDR1 MDHEN, CDR2 SYDVKM. CDR3 amino acids: CASSLTSASAKNIQYF. The CDR3 bases are TGTGCCAGCAGTTTGACATCCGCTTCAGCCAAAAACATTCAGTACTTC.

This clone occurred once. The V and J genes are TRBV28 and TRBJ2-3, with 8 bases aligning to TRBD2. Per the germline V gene, CDR1 is MDHEN and CDR2 is SYDVKM. This CDR3 has 15 residues. Trimming removed 6 bases from V and 1 base from J; junction bases left unmatched: 6. The CDR3 reads CASSDRAGGTDTQYF. Here the CDR3 DNA reads TGTGCCAGCAGCGACAGAGCGGGGGGCACAGATACGCAGTATTTT.

This chain connects TRBV9 to TRBJ2-3; 7 bases fit TRBD2. Germline CDR1 is SGDLS and CDR2 is YYNGEE. V trimming: 8 bases; J trimming: 1 base; junction bases outside the gene matches: 10. The CDR3 is made up of 15 amino acids. CDR3: CARATGTNGTDTQYF. The DNA of the CDR3 is TGTGCCAGGGCTACCGGGACTAATGGCACAGATACGCAGTATTTT.

The V gene is TRBV11-2, the J gene TRBJ2-7, with unresolved D. Trimming pared 6 bases from V and 0 bases from J, leaving 15 bases between. CDR3 length equals 15 residues. Germline-derived CDR1 and CDR2 are SGHAT and FQNNGV. The CDR3 nucleotides are TGTGCCAGCAGAGATTGGCGGAAGAGCTCCTACGAGCAGTACTTC. This translates into CASRDWRKSSYEQYF.

The chain is built from TRBV7-3 and TRBJ2-3; possibly TRBD2 for D (7 bases). Germline V CDR1 and CDR2: SGHTA, FQGTGA. This CDR3 is 13 amino acids long. V was cut by 3 bases and J by 14 bases, with 18 bases left in between. The CDR3 is CASSLVRGGLLYF. Here the CDR3 DNA reads TGTGCCAGCAGCTTGGTTAGGGGGGGACTCCTGTATTTT.

V usage is TRBV2 and J usage is TRBJ2-7; possible D gene TRBD2, 5 bases. This CDR3 is built from 12 residues. Germline V gives CDR1 SNHLY, CDR2 FYNNEI. Trimming left V 8 bases short and J 0 bases short, with 8 bases between. The CDR3 reads CASGRPSYEQYF. CDR3 in DNA: TGTGCCAGCGGGAGACCCTCCTACGAGCAGTACTTC.

V gene TRBV10-3 combines with J gene TRBJ2-1; tentative D call: TRBD2 (5 bases). The CDR3 spans 14 residues. V lost 2 bases and J 8 bases, leaving 13 bases between the germline ends. Looked up from germline, CDR1 is ENHRY and CDR2 is SYGVKD. The CDR3 protein is CAISEGWERYEQFF. The CDR3, as DNA: TGTGCCATCAGTGAGGGGTGGGAGCGGTATGAGCAGTTCTTC.

The chain carries TRBV5-1 and TRBJ2-7, with D uncertain. The CDR3 is 12 amino acids. V lost 3 bases, J lost 3 bases, and 7 bases lay in between. Germline V gene lookup returns CDR1 SGHRS and CDR2 YFSETQ. The CDR3 loop is CASSSPNYEQYF. CDR3 coding DNA: TGCGCCAGCAGCTCTCCTAACTACGAGCAGTACTTC.

The chain carries TRBV28 and TRBJ2-7; 7 bases line up with TRBD2. The ends lost 6 bases at V and 2 bases at J; junction bases unmatched: 10. Germline CDR1 and CDR2: MDHEN and SYDVKM. The CDR3 has 15 residues. The chain's CDR3 is CASRPSGRAPYEQYF. The CDR3 nucleotides are TGTGCCAGCAGGCCATCAGGGAGGGCACCCTACGAGCAGTACTTC.

This chain links TRBV5-1 with TRBJ1-1; the match to TRBD1 covers 7 bases. J gave up 4 bases and V 4 bases, and 7 bases lay outside the gene matches. From germline, CDR1 is SGHRS and CDR2 YFSETQ. The CDR3 runs to 14 residues. CDR3 protein: CASSVDRATTEAFF. CDR3 DNA: TGCGCCAGCAGCGTAGACAGGGCCACCACTGAAGCTTTCTTT.

This clone occurred a few times. The chain uses TRBV19 and TRBJ2-7, with D perhaps TRBD2 (6 bases). Per the germline V gene, CDR1 is LNHDA and CDR2 is SQIVND (reference sequence). This CDR3 spans 13 amino acids. With 5 bases removed from V and 2 bases from J, the gap between germline ends came to 10 bases. CDR3 region: CASSERGTYEQYF. The CDR3 DNA reads as TGTGCCAGTAGTGAGCGCGGGACCTACGAGCAGTACTTC.

This chain connects TRBV29-1 to TRBJ2-7, with 7 bases lining up with TRBD1. Unmatched junction bases numbered 11, after V lost 7 bases and J lost 2 bases. The CDR3 runs to 14 residues. Germline-derived CDR1 and CDR2 are SQVTM and ANQGSEA. The CDR3 nucleotides read TGCAGCGAAGACAGGGTCCATCCACCCTACGAGCAGTACTTC. Amino acid sequence: CSEDRVHPPYEQYF.

V gene TRBV20-1 combines with J gene TRBJ2-1; D is ambiguous. The V end was cut by 6 bases, the J end by 5 bases, with 8 bases between. CDR3 length: 11 amino acids. Germline assignment: CDR1 DFQATT and CDR2 SNEGSKA (reference sequence). This CDR3 is CSASHHNEQFF. The CDR3 DNA reads as TGCAGTGCAAGCCACCACAATGAGCAGTTCTTC.

The J gene is TRBJ2-6, the V gene TRBV6-1; no definite D call. The germline V gene has CDR1 MNHNS and CDR2 SASEGT. The length of the CDR3 is 15 residues. V lost 1 base and J 0 bases, leaving 4 bases between the germline ends. The CDR3 here is CASSEGVSGANVLTF. CDR3 in DNA: TGTGCCAGCAGTGAAGGGGTCTCTGGGGCCAACGTCCTGACTTTC.